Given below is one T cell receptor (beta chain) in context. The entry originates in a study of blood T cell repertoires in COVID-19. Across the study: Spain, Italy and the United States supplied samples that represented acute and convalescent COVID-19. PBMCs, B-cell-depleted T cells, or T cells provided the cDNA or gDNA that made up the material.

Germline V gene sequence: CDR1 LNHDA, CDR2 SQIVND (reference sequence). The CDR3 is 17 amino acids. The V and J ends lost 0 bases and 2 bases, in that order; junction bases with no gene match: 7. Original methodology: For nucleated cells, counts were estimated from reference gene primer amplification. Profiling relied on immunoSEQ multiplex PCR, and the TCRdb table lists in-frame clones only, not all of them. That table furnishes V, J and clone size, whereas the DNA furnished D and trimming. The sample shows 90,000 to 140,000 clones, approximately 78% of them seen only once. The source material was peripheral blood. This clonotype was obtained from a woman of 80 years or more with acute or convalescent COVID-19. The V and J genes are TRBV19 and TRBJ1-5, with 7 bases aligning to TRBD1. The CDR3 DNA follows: TGTGCCAGTAGTATAGATTACAGACAGGGAGGCAATCAGCCCCAGCATTTT. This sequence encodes CASSIDYRQGGNQPQHF.